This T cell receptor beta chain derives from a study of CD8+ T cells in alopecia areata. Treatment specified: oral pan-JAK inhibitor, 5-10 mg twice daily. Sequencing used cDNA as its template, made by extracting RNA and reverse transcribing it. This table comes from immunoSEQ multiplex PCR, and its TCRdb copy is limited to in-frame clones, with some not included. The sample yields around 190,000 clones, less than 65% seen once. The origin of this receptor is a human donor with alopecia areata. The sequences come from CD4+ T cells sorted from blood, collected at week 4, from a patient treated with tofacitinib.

For the CDR3, the DNA is TGTGCCAGCAGTTACTCCAAGGGGGCCGGGAACTATGGCTACACCTTC. It specifies CASSYSKGAGNYGYTF. The rearrangement joins TRBV6-5 to TRBJ1-2, with 7 bases matching TRBD1. Losses at the gene ends were 0 bases for V and 2 bases for J; bases not matched to a gene: 6. This CDR3 region has 16 residues. The germline gives CDR1 MNHEY, CDR2 SVGAGI.